The 26 T cell receptor beta chains reported below all come from one sample, sequenced in a study of blood T cell repertoires in COVID-19. Clones were read by immunoSEQ multiplex PCR, and TCRdb kept only the in-frame ones, dropping some. The sample consists of 120,000 or so clones, 85% of them appearing once. The specimen was peripheral blood. Every receptor here comes from a woman aged 80 or older with acute or convalescent COVID-19.

Remarks on this clone: Other DNA sequences in this specimen translate into the identical CDR3. J is TRBJ1-1 and V is TRBV5-1; 7 positions agree with TRBD1. V trimming: 1 base; J trimming: 3 bases; junction bases outside the gene matches: 3. Germline values: CDR1 SGHRS, CDR2 YFSETQ. The CDR3 is made up of 14 amino acids. The DNA for the CDR3 is TGCGCCAGCAGCTTGAATCAGGGGGACACTGAAGCTTTCTTT. Protein product: CASSLNQGDTEAFF. The variable domain in full, completed from reference TRBV5-1 and TRBJ1-1, reads KAGVTQTPRYLIKTRGQQVTLSCSPISGHRSVSWYQQTPGQGLQFLFEYFSETQRNKGNFPGRFSGRQFSNSRSEMNVSTLELGDSALYLCASSLNQGDTEAFFGQGTRLTVV.

With regard to this clone: Likely a read error: the CDR3 ends without its conserved phenylalanine or tryptophan. The DNA is left out, because the CDR3 cannot be placed on it with certainty; the CDR3 is given as TCRdb lists it. This sequence joins TRBV7-2 and TRBJ1-6; the D call of TRBD1 is as the table states it, not checked on the DNA. The germline V gene encodes CDR1 SGHTA and CDR2 FQGNSA. The CDR3 totals 8 residues, both ends included. CDR3 sequence: CASSPTVC.

The chain carries TRBV9 and TRBJ1-3; 11 positions match TRBD1. Trimming at V came to 4 bases and at J to 15 bases, leaving 15 bases not matched to a gene. The germline V gene encodes CDR1 SGDLS and CDR2 YYNGEE. CDR3 length equals 15 residues. CDR3 in amino acids: CASSRSRTGGGHTYF. CDR3 coding DNA: TGTGCCAGCAGCCGAAGCCGGACAGGGGGCGGCCACACATATTTT.

This rearrangement joins TRBV9 to TRBJ1-6; no clear D gene. CDR3 length: 14 residues. V lost 0 bases to trimming and J lost 5 bases, with 6 bases between them. CDR1 SGDLS and CDR2 YYNGEE come from the germline V gene. The CDR3 DNA sequence: TGTGCCAGCAGCGTAGAAAGCAATAATTCACCCCTCCACTTT. Protein product: CASSVESNNSPLHF.

V usage is TRBV7-2 and J usage is TRBJ2-1; 10 nucleotides match TRBD2. The length of the CDR3 is 15 residues. Germline assignment: CDR1 SGHTA and CDR2 FQGNSA. The trim removed 2 bases at V and 4 bases at J, leaving 2 bases unmatched. The CDR3 region is CASSLLAGGYNEQFF. The CDR3 bases are TGTGCCAGCAGCTTATTAGCGGGGGGTTACAATGAGCAGTTCTTC.

The chain links TRBV28 to TRBJ1-5; the match to TRBD1 covers 7 bases. CDR1 and CDR2 (germline): MDHEN, SYDVKM. CDR3 length equals 15 residues. The V and J ends lost 9 bases and 6 bases, in that order; junction bases with no gene match: 14. CDR3 DNA: TGTGCCAGTCGGCAGGGACAGTTAGTGGGTCAGCCCCAGCATTTT. This sequence encodes CASRQGQLVGQPQHF.

This sequence joins TRBV2 and TRBJ2-7; no reliable D call. The length of the CDR3 is 14 residues. Germline lookup yields CDR1 SNHLY and CDR2 FYNNEI. Trimming took 8 bases from V and 3 from J, leaving 17 bases between them. The CDR3 nucleotides read TGTGCCAGCGCCTGGCAGGTTAGAGACTACGAGCAGTACTTC. Protein product: CASAWQVRDYEQYF.

V is TRBV5-1 and J is TRBJ1-2, with 7 bases lining up with TRBD1. The V segment lost 3 bases and the J segment 0 bases; nucleotides outside the gene matches: 14. CDR1 is SGHRS and CDR2 is YFSETQ in the germline V gene. CDR3 length: 18 residues. CDR3 sequence reads: CASSSPTLGQATNYGYTF. The CDR3 DNA follows: TGCGCCAGCAGCTCCCCCACTCTCGGACAGGCAACTAACTATGGCTACACCTTC.

This chain joins TRBV5-8 and TRBJ1-2; tentative D call: TRBD1 (5 bases). V was clipped by 3 bases and J by 8 bases, with 20 bases between them. Germline lookup yields CDR1 SGHTS and CDR2 YDEGEE. The CDR3 is made up of 15 amino acids. The CDR3 reads CASSSLKGPTWGYTF. DNA for the CDR3: TGTGCCAGCAGCTCTCTAAAGGGGCCTACGTGGGGCTACACCTTC. Full variable domain (rest looked up from reference TRBV5-8 and TRBJ1-2): EAGVTQSPTHLIKTRGQQATLRCSPISGHTSVYWYQQALGLGLQFLLWYDEGEERNRGNFPPRFSGRQFPNYSSELNVNALELEDSALYLCASSSLKGPTWGYTFGSGTRLTVV.

V usage is TRBV7-8 and J usage is TRBJ2-6; 7 bases are shared with TRBD2. From germline, CDR1 is SGHVS and CDR2 FQNEAQ. V lost 0 bases, J lost 2 bases, and 4 bases stayed unmatched. The CDR3 runs to 17 residues. The CDR3: CASSLAGGVAGANVLTF. CDR3 in DNA: TGTGCCAGCAGCTTAGCGGGGGGGGTAGCTGGGGCCAACGTCCTGACTTTC.

This rearrangement joins TRBV5-8 to TRBJ1-3; D might be TRBD1 (6 bases). Germline V lookup: CDR1 SGHTS, CDR2 YDEGEE. CDR3 length: 16 amino acids. V lost 5 bases to trimming and J lost 0 bases, with 15 bases between them. CDR3 sequence reads: CASRPRGSASGNTIYF. As DNA, the CDR3 is TGTGCCAGCAGACCAAGGGGGAGTGCCTCTGGAAACACCATATATTTT.

The chain is built from TRBV4-1 and TRBJ2-2; 9 bases fit TRBD2. V lost 1 base to trimming and J lost 5 bases; unmatched junction nucleotides: 8. The CDR3 consists of 17 residues. CDR1 MGHRA and CDR2 YSYEKL come from the germline V gene. The CDR3 protein is CASSQGQGRGGTGELFF. CDR3 DNA: TGCGCCAGCAGCCAAGGGCAAGGGCGGGGGGGAACCGGGGAGCTGTTTTTT.

The rearrangement links TRBV9 to TRBJ1-2; D is uncertain. The CDR3 covers 10 residues. V lost 3 bases and J lost 14, with 11 bases in between. Per germline, CDR1 SGDLS and CDR2 YYNGEE. The chain's CDR3 is CASSGYSTTF. CDR3 sequence (DNA): TGTGCCAGCAGCGGCTATAGTACGACCTTC.

The chain employs TRBV18 and TRBJ1-5, with D perhaps TRBD1 (5 bases). This CDR3 spans 17 amino acids. V was clipped by 3 bases and J by 1 base, with 16 bases between them. Germline V lookup: CDR1 KGHSH, CDR2 LQKENI. The CDR3 DNA is TGTGCCAGCTCACCGGGCAGGGTGTATGGGAGCAATCAGCCCCAGCATTTT. The encoded protein is CASSPGRVYGSNQPQHF.

This chain connects TRBV5-5 to TRBJ1-3; a possible D gene is TRBD1 (6 bases). CDR1 is SGHKS and CDR2 is YYEKEE in the germline V gene (reference sequence). CDR3 length: 15 amino acids. Trimming pared 4 bases from V and 2 bases from J, leaving 13 bases between. The CDR3 here is CASSIQGYTGNTIYF. CDR3 DNA: TGTGCCAGCAGCATACAGGGTTATACTGGAAACACCATATATTTT.

The chain is built from TRBV18 and TRBJ2-2; 7 bases align to TRBD1. Trimming at V came to 0 bases and at J to 2 bases, leaving 6 bases not matched to a gene. The CDR3 loop spans 17 amino acids. Germline loops: CDR1 KGHSH, CDR2 LQKENI. The CDR3 here is CASSPPSRGRNTGELFF. The CDR3 DNA reads TGTGCCAGCTCACCACCCTCGAGGGGGCGTAACACCGGGGAGCTGTTTTTT.

The chain has TRBV5-1 and TRBJ1-4, with 8 nucleotides matching TRBD1. The ends lost 2 bases at V and 6 bases at J; junction bases unmatched: 15. The CDR3 spans 18 residues. Germline CDR1 is SGHRS and CDR2 is YFSETQ. The CDR3 spells CASSLRQGWYPNHEKLFF. CDR3 coding DNA: TGCGCCAGCAGCTTAAGACAGGGGTGGTACCCCAATCATGAAAAACTGTTTTTT.

This chain's CDR3 is CASSLARGLGYGYTF. The CDR3 region has the DNA TGTGCCAGCAGCTTGGCCCGGGGTTTAGGCTATGGCTACACCTTC. V and J are TRBV5-4 and TRBJ1-2; D ambiguous. CDR3 length: 15 residues. Between the trimmed V and J ends, which lost 0 bases and 4 bases, there was a span of 13 bases. Looked up from germline, CDR1 is SGHNT and CDR2 is YYREEE (reference sequence).

On this clone itself: Sequence at one end of the junction differs from germline and may be a read error. The rearrangement uses TRBV5-5 and TRBJ1-1; 8 nucleotides match TRBD1. The CDR3 consists of 14 residues. The germline V gene has CDR1 SGHKS and CDR2 YYEKEE (reference sequence). The CDR3 bases are TGTGCCAGCAGCTTGAACAGGGGGAACGCTGAAGCTTTCTTT. Residues: CASSLNRGNAEAFF.

This clone came up once. The chain recombines TRBV3-1 (or the pseudogene TRBV3-2) with TRBJ1-2, with 7 bases aligning to TRBD1. In germline, CDR1 is LGHDT, CDR2 YNNKEL (reference sequence). This CDR3 comprises 12 residues. V was pared by 2 bases and J by 8 bases, with 2 bases of the junction left unmatched. The CDR3 is CASSQSGGGYTF. As DNA, the CDR3 is TGTGCCAGCAGCCAATCAGGGGGAGGCTACACCTTC.

The V and J genes are TRBV12-5 and TRBJ2-5; 8 nucleotides align to TRBD2. The CDR3 is 14 residues long. After removal of 4 bases from V and 5 bases from J, the junction contained 6 bases not matched to a gene. Germline V CDR1 and CDR2: LGHNT, FRNRAP. CDR3 DNA: TGTGCTAGTGGTTCCCGGGGGGGCGGGGAGACCCAGTACTTC. Residues: CASGSRGGGETQYF.

The V gene is TRBV5-1, the J gene TRBJ1-2, with 7 bases aligning to TRBD1. The CDR3 has 16 amino acids. After removal of 4 bases from V and 5 bases from J, the junction contained 14 bases not matched to a gene. The germline CDR1 and CDR2 sequences are SGHRS and YFSETQ. The DNA of the CDR3 is TGCGCCAGCAGCAGAGGGACAGCCCTGATGGAGTATGGCTACACCTTC. This encodes CASSRGTALMEYGYTF.

V usage is TRBV4-1 and J usage is TRBJ2-1, with a tentative D call TRBD2 (5 bases). Germline CDR1 MGHRA, CDR2 YSYEKL. Trimming cost V 6 bases and J 12 bases, with 12 bases left between them. The CDR3 length is 11 residues. The CDR3 DNA is TGCGCCAGCAGTTCTCGTGGGAGGCAGTTCTTC. This translates into CASSSRGRQFF.

The chain carries TRBV21-1 and TRBJ1-3. TRBV21-1 is flagged as a pseudogene. CDR3 size: 18 residues. CDR3 residues: CASSNSGRGMVSGNTIYF. In DNA form, the CDR3 reads TGTGCCAGCAGCAACTCAGGGAGGGGAATGGTCTCTGGAAACACCATATATTTT.

This clone was seen a few times. The rearrangement uses TRBV4-1 and TRBJ2-3; D perhaps matches TRBD1 (5 bases). Germline V gives CDR1 MGHRA, CDR2 YSYEKL. The CDR3 length is 14 residues. V lost 3 bases, J lost 8 bases, and 15 bases lay in between. The CDR3 reads CASSQRESRGTQYF. As DNA, the CDR3 is TGCGCCAGCAGCCAGCGAGAGTCTAGGGGTACGCAGTATTTT.

The chain couples TRBV3-1 (or the pseudogene TRBV3-2) to TRBJ1-1; D is unresolved. CDR1 is LGHDT, CDR2 YNNKEL, per germline (reference sequence). The CDR3 consists of 13 residues. Trimming removed 6 bases at V and 4 bases at J, with 12 bases between. In DNA, the CDR3 is TGTGCCAGCAGGCCGCGACAATCCACTGAAGCTTTCTTT. Its protein product is CASRPRQSTEAFF.